The 15 T cell receptor beta chains given below trace back to one sample, sequenced in a study of T cells after yellow fever vaccination. Each CDR3 protein gets one entry after TCRdb re-called the 5' RACE reads with MiXCR. The sample lists 500,000 to 650,000 distinct CDR3 sequences; roughly 14% were seen once. The source was PBMCs, collected on the day of the yellow fever booster vaccination. These receptors were collected from a man aged 25-40 years who received the YFV17D yellow fever vaccine.

This clonotype was detected ten times or more. The gene calls are TRBV12-3 or TRBV12-4 and TRBJ2-1; D remains unclear. V gave up 8 bases and J gave up 4 bases, with 3 bases separating them. The CDR3 totals 10 residues. CDR3 nucleotide sequence: TGTGCCAGCGGATACAATGAGCAGTTCTTC. Translated: CASGYNEQFF.

V is TRBV5-6 and J is TRBJ2-2, with D unclear. The V end was cut by 3 bases, the J end by 7 bases, with 13 bases between. Germline lookup yields CDR1 SGHDT and CDR2 YYEEEE. CDR3 length: 14 residues. DNA for the CDR3: TGTGCCAGCAGCTGGGCCACTGAAAGCGGGGAGCTGTTTTTT. Protein: CASSWATESGELFF.

This clonotype was observed a handful of times. The gene calls are TRBV5-6 and TRBJ1-1; D not certain. Trimming cost V 1 base and J 1 base, with 8 bases left between them. CDR1 is SGHDT, CDR2 YYEEEE, per germline. This CDR3 has 14 amino acids. The DNA of the CDR3 is TGTGCCAGCAGCTTGTACGGCGGGAACACTGAAGCTTTCTTT. Its protein is CASSLYGGNTEAFF.

The CDR3 DNA reads TGTGCCAGCTCAGAACTAGCGGGAGTTTACGGTGAGCAGTTCTTC. Residues: CASSELAGVYGEQFF. The chain uses TRBV18 and TRBJ2-1; 11 positions match TRBD2. The CDR3 length is 15 residues. Germline CDR1 KGHSH, CDR2 LQKENI. Unmatched junction bases numbered 9, after V lost 5 bases and J lost 9 bases.

The chain combines TRBV9 with TRBJ2-5, with TRBD1 identical over 7 bases. V was clipped by 0 bases and J by 7 bases; unmatched bases: 3. This CDR3 region has 13 residues. Germline V gene lookup returns CDR1 SGDLS and CDR2 YYNGEE. The CDR3 sequence is CASSVVEGATQYF. CDR3 in DNA: TGTGCCAGCAGCGTAGTAGAGGGGGCGACCCAGTACTTC.

This clonotype was counted between two and nine times. J is TRBJ2-5 and V is TRBV29-1; D could derive from TRBD1 or TRBD2 (5 bases each). The CDR3 has 16 residues. The V end lost 0 bases, the J end lost 5 bases, and 19 bases lay between the germline ends. Germline CDR1 reads SQVTM; CDR2 reads ANQGSEA. Here the CDR3 DNA reads TGCAGCGTTGAAGACATCGATAAGGGACCTGGGGAGACCCAGTACTTC. It yields the protein CSVEDIDKGPGETQYF.

This chain uses TRBV29-1 with TRBJ2-1, with D maybe TRBD2 (7 bases). Germline assignment: CDR1 SQVTM and CDR2 ANQGSEA. The V gene lost 3 bases and the J gene lost 2 bases, with 17 bases spanning the gap. CDR3 size: 16 residues. The CDR3 region has the DNA TGCAGCGTTGACCTGGGGGGGGGGCTCCCCTACAATGAGCAGTTCTTC. Residues: CSVDLGGGLPYNEQFF.

This clonotype occurred a few times. This chain links TRBV21-1 with TRBJ2-7; TRBD1, the D gene given by the table, was not confirmed from the DNA. TRBV21-1 is a pseudogene locus. This CDR3 spans 14 amino acids. The CDR3 loop is CASSKVTRVYEQYF. The CDR3 coding sequence is TGTGCCAGCAGCAAAGTTACCAGGGTTTACGAGCAGTACTTC.

The V and J genes are TRBV4-3 and TRBJ2-7; 7 nucleotides align to TRBD2. CDR1 and CDR2 from the germline V gene are LGHNA and YSLEER. V gave up 4 bases and J gave up 0 bases; unmatched junction bases: 9. This CDR3 is built from 16 residues. CDR3: CASSRGSGLNSYEQYF. The DNA for the CDR3 is TGCGCCAGCAGCCGGGGTAGCGGGTTGAACTCCTACGAGCAGTACTTC.

This clonotype has only a few counts. This chain joins TRBV5-6 and TRBJ1-1; 7 bases align to TRBD1. With 2 bases clipped from V and 5 bases from J, the junction kept 6 bases outside the gene matches. This CDR3 is 14 amino acids long. From germline, CDR1 is SGHDT and CDR2 YYEEEE. The CDR3 nucleotides are TGTGCCAGCAGCTTCTGGACAGGACGGACTGAAGCTTTCTTT. Translation: CASSFWTGRTEAFF.

The chain uses TRBV20-1 and TRBJ2-2, with TRBD2 matching over 8 bases. CDR1 DFQATT and CDR2 SNEGSKA come from the germline V gene (reference sequence). The CDR3 contains 14 residues. The CDR3 here is CSATGGSATGELFF. The CDR3 nucleotides read TGCAGCGCCACGGGAGGGTCGGCCACCGGGGAGCTGTTTTTT.

The chain carries TRBV30 and TRBJ2-5; 11 bases map to TRBD2. This CDR3 has 14 amino acids. The trim removed 4 bases at V and 1 base at J, leaving 2 bases unmatched. Germline V lookup: CDR1 GTSNPN, CDR2 SVGIG (reference sequence). This CDR3 is CAWTTSGIQETQYF. CDR3 DNA: TGTGCCTGGACGACTAGCGGGATCCAAGAGACCCAGTACTTC.

The J gene is TRBJ1-1, the V gene TRBV18; no firm D call. This CDR3 region has 14 residues. Germline V lookup: CDR1 KGHSH, CDR2 LQKENI. Trimming took 3 bases from V and 2 from J, leaving 10 bases between them. The CDR3 region is CASSPLPLNTEAFF. The CDR3 bases are TGTGCCAGCTCACCTCTCCCGCTCAACACTGAAGCTTTCTTT.

This chain links TRBV21-1 with TRBJ2-7. TRBV21-1 is flagged as a pseudogene. The CDR3 extends over 15 amino acids. The CDR3 here is CASSKGVDWNYEQYF. The DNA for the CDR3 is TGTGCCAGCAGCAAAGGAGTCGACTGGAACTACGAGCAGTACTTC.

The chain uses TRBV29-1 and TRBJ2-1; 7 bases are shared with TRBD2. CDR3 size: 14 residues. Trimming removed 6 bases from V and 6 bases from J; junction bases left unmatched: 11. Germline V gene data show CDR1 as SQVTM and CDR2 as ANQGSEA. CDR3 residues: CSVRGGGSPNEQFF. CDR3 DNA: TGCAGCGTCCGAGGTGGCGGGAGCCCCAATGAGCAGTTCTTC.